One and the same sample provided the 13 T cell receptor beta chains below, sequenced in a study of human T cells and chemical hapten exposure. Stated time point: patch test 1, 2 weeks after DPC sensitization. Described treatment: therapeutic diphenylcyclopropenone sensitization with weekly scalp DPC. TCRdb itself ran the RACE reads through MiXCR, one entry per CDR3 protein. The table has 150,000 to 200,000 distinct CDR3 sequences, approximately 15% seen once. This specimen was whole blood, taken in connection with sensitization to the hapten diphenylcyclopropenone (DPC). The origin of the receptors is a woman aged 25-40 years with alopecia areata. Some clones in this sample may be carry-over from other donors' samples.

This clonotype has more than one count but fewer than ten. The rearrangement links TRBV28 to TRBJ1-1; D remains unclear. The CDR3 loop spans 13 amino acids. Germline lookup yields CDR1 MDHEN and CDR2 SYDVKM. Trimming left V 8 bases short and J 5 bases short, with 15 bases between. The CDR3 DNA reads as TGTGCCAGCCTAACCTCCCTCGGAACTGAAGCTTTCTTT. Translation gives CASLTSLGTEAFF.

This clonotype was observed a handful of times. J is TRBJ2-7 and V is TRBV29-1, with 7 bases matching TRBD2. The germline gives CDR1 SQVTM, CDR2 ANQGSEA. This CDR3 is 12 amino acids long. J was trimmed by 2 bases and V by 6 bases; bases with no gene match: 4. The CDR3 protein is CSVGGTAYEQYF. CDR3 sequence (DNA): TGCAGCGTGGGAGGGACCGCCTACGAGCAGTACTTC.

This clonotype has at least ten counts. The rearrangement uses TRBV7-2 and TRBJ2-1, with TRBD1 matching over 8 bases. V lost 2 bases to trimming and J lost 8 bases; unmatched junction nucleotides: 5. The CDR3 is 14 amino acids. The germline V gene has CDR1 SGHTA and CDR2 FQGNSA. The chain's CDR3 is CASSLQGAIDEQFF. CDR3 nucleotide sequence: TGTGCCAGCAGCTTACAGGGGGCGATCGATGAGCAGTTCTTC.

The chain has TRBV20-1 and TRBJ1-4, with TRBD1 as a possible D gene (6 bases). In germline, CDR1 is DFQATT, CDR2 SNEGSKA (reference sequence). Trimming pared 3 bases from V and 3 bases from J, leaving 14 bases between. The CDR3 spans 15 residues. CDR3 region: CSASASGTPNEKLFF. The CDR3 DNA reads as TGCAGTGCTAGCGCATCCGGGACACCTAATGAAAAACTGTTTTTT.

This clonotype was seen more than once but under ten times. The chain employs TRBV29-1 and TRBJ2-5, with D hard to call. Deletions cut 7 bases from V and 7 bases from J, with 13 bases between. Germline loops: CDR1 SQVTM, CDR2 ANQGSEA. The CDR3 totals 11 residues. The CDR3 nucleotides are TGCAGCGCGAACCCCACGGGGACCCAGTACTTC. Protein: CSANPTGTQYF.

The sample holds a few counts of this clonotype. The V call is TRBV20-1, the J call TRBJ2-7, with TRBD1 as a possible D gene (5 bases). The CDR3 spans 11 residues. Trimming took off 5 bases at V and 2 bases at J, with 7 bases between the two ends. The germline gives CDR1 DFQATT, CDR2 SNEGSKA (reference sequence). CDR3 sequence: CSAPGTYEQYF. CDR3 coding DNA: TGCAGTGCTCCAGGGACCTACGAGCAGTACTTC.

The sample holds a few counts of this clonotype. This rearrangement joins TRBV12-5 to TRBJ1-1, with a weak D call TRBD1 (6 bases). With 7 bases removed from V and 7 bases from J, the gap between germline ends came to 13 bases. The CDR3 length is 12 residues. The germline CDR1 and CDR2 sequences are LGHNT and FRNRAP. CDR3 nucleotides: TGTGCTAGTGCCCAAGGGGGGCTTGAAGCTTTCTTT. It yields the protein CASAQGGLEAFF.

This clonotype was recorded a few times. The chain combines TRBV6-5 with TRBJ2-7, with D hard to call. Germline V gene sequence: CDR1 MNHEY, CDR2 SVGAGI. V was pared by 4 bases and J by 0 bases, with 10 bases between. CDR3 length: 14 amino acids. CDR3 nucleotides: TGTGCCAGCAGTTTTCAGAGTTACTCCTACGAGCAGTACTTC. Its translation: CASSFQSYSYEQYF.

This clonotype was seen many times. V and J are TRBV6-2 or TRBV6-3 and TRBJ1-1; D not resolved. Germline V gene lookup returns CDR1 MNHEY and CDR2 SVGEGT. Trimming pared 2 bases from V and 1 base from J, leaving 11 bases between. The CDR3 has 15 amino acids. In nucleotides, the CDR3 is TGTGCCAGCAGTTACGGCCTAGACAAGAACACTGAAGCTTTCTTT. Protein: CASSYGLDKNTEAFF.

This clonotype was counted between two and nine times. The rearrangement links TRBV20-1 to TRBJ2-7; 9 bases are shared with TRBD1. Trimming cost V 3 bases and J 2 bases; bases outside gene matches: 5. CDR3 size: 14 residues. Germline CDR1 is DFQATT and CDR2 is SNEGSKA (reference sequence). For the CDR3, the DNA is TGCAGTGCTAGTTCCGGGACAGGGACCTACGAGCAGTACTTC. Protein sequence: CSASSGTGTYEQYF.

Written as DNA, the CDR3 is TGTGCCAGCTCACCTCCGGGAGGGCCCTACGAGCAGTACTTC. Protein: CASSPPGGPYEQYF. V and J are TRBV18 and TRBJ2-7; TRBD2 aligns across 8 bases. CDR1 is KGHSH, CDR2 LQKENI, per germline. With V trimmed by 3 bases and J by 2 bases, 3 bases remained unmatched. The CDR3 spans 14 residues.

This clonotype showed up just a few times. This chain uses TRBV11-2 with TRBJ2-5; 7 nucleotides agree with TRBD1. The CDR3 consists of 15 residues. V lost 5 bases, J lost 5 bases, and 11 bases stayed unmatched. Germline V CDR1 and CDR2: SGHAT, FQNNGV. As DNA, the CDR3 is TGTGCCAGCAGCCTTCGCCGGGACAGTTGGGAGACCCAGTACTTC. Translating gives CASSLRRDSWETQYF.

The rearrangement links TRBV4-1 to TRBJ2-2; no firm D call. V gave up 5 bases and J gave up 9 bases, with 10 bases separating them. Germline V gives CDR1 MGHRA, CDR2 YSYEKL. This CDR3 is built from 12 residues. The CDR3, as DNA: TGCGCCAGCAGCATGGACGGCCGGGAGCTGTTTTTT. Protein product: CASSMDGRELFF.